The 14 T cell receptor beta chains below were found in one sample sequenced in a study of T cell repertoires in cytomegalovirus infection. Each CDR3 protein gets one entry after TCRdb re-called the reads with MiXCR. The table lists hundreds of thousands of distinct CDR3 sequences, less than 40% of them singletons. The sample was PBMCs. The source of these receptors is a human donor in good health (CMV status not recorded). Some clones in this sample may be carry-over from other donors' samples.

This clonotype appeared a few times. The J gene is TRBJ1-2, the V gene TRBV10-3; tentative D call: TRBD1 (5 bases). This CDR3 region has 16 residues. V gave up 2 bases and J gave up 1 base, with 14 bases separating them. Germline CDR1 reads ENHRY; CDR2 reads SYGVKD. DNA of the CDR3: TGTGCCATCAGTGAGCCGGACATGGGGGGTAACTATGGCTACACCTTC. Encoded protein: CAISEPDMGGNYGYTF.

This clonotype has only a few counts. This rearrangement joins TRBV11-3 to TRBJ2-1; TRBD1 matches 12 bases. The V gene end was trimmed by 0 bases and the J gene end by 8 bases; junction bases not matched to a gene: 5. In germline, CDR1 is SGHNT, CDR2 YENEEA. The CDR3 covers 16 residues. CDR3: CASSLETGQGAYEQFF. The CDR3 nucleotides read TGTGCCAGCAGCTTAGAGACGGGACAGGGGGCCTATGAGCAGTTCTTC.

This sequence joins TRBV27 and TRBJ1-5; D is perhaps TRBD1 (6 bases). This CDR3 region has 14 residues. Trimming pared 8 bases from V and 6 bases from J, leaving 17 bases between. In germline, CDR1 is MNHEY, CDR2 SMNVEV (reference sequence). The CDR3 region has the DNA TGTGCCAGCGGGTACAGGGCGGGAATTCAGCCCCAGCATTTT. It is translated as CASGYRAGIQPQHF.

The rearrangement uses TRBV7-6 and TRBJ1-1; tentatively, D is TRBD1 (5 bases). The germline gives CDR1 SGHVS, CDR2 FNYEAQ. The CDR3 length is 14 residues. V dropped 6 bases and J dropped 3 bases, with 14 bases sitting between them. CDR3 residues: CASREAGVHTEAFF. The DNA of the CDR3 is TGTGCCAGCAGAGAGGCGGGGGTTCACACTGAAGCTTTCTTT. Drawing the rest from reference TRBV7-6 and TRBJ1-1, the complete variable domain is GAGVSQSPRYKVTKRGQDVALRCDPISGHVSLYWYRQALGQGPEFLTYFNYEAQQDKSGLPNDRFSAERPEGSISTLTIQRTEQRDSAMYRCASREAGVHTEAFFGQGTRLTVV.

The V gene is TRBV5-1, the J gene TRBJ1-1; perhaps TRBD1 as D (5 bases). The V gene's germline CDR1 is SGHRS and CDR2 YFSETQ. V lost 4 bases and J 3 bases, leaving 19 bases between the germline ends. The CDR3 loop spans 16 amino acids. The CDR3 sequence: CASSAEAGNSYTEAFF. The CDR3 DNA reads TGCGCCAGCAGCGCGGAAGCAGGGAACTCGTACACTGAAGCTTTCTTT.

The table lists this clonotype with many counts. The chain joins TRBV27 to TRBJ2-5, with 9 nucleotides matching TRBD2. CDR1 is MNHEY and CDR2 is SMNVEV in the germline V gene (reference sequence). This CDR3 region has 15 residues. With V trimmed by 5 bases and J by 4 bases, 8 bases remained unmatched. Here the CDR3 reads CASSAGTSYVETQYF. The CDR3 region has the DNA TGTGCCAGCAGTGCGGGGACTAGCTATGTAGAGACCCAGTACTTC.

This sequence joins TRBV11-2 and TRBJ1-2; D may be TRBD1 (5 bases). V was pared by 4 bases and J by 4 bases, with 16 bases between. CDR3 length: 15 amino acids. The germline V gene has CDR1 SGHAT and CDR2 FQNNGV. The CDR3, as DNA: TGTGCCAGCAGCTCAGACGGGACGGCGCCCTATGGCTACACCTTC. This codes for CASSSDGTAPYGYTF.

This clonotype was seen a handful of times. V usage is TRBV2 and J usage is TRBJ1-5, with 8 bases matching TRBD1. Trimming cost V 8 bases and J 7 bases; bases outside gene matches: 10. The CDR3 spans 14 residues. CDR1 is SNHLY, CDR2 FYNNEI, per germline. In DNA form, the CDR3 reads TGTGCCAGCGGGACCAGGGGGCCCCTCCAGCCCCAGCATTTT. This codes for CASGTRGPLQPQHF.

A few counts support this clonotype. This sequence joins TRBV28 and TRBJ2-5; D is unresolved. Germline CDR1 MDHEN, CDR2 SYDVKM. CDR3 length: 12 residues. V gave up 5 bases and J gave up 8 bases, with 12 bases separating them. This chain's CDR3 is CASSPVLGTQYF. The CDR3 DNA sequence: TGTGCCAGCAGTCCCGTCCTGGGAACCCAGTACTTC.

This rearrangement joins TRBV15 to TRBJ2-5, with TRBD1 matching 9 bases. The CDR3 has 18 amino acids. Germline CDR1 and CDR2: LNHNV and YYDKDF (reference sequence). V was pared by 1 base and J by 1 base, with 10 bases of the junction left unmatched. CDR3 region: CATSRASEGQGAQETQYF. For the CDR3, the DNA is TGTGCCACCAGCAGAGCCTCCGAGGGACAGGGTGCCCAAGAGACCCAGTACTTC.

The V and J genes are TRBV5-5 and TRBJ2-7; 7 nucleotides agree with TRBD1. The CDR3 loop spans 18 amino acids. Unmatched junction bases numbered 14, after V lost 0 bases and J lost 2 bases. CDR1 and CDR2 (germline): SGHKS, YYEKEE (reference sequence). Written as DNA, the CDR3 is TGTGCCAGCAGCTTGGGAGTTGGGGACAGCGAGATTACCTACGAGCAGTACTTC. Translated: CASSLGVGDSEITYEQYF. The full variable domain, with the rest looked up from reference TRBV5-5 and TRBJ2-7, is DAGVTQSPTHLIKTRGQQVTLRCSPISGHKSVSWYQQVLGQGPQFIFQYYEKEERGRGNFPDRFSARQFPNYSSELNVNALLLGDSALYLCASSLGVGDSEITYEQYFGPGTRLTVT.

The chain uses TRBV7-3 and TRBJ1-1, with D perhaps TRBD1 (6 bases). The CDR3 runs 15 residues. Deletions cut 5 bases from V and 0 bases from J, with 13 bases between. Germline V lookup: CDR1 SGHTA, CDR2 FQGTGA. The CDR3 DNA reads TGTGCCAGCAGCCAAGGACAGATCATGAACACTGAAGCTTTCTTT. It yields the protein CASSQGQIMNTEAFF.

The chain recombines TRBV4-2 with TRBJ2-7, with TRBD2 matching over 7 bases. V trimming: 3 bases; J trimming: 5 bases; junction bases outside the gene matches: 7. CDR1 is LGHNA and CDR2 is YNFKEQ in the germline V gene. This CDR3 spans 14 amino acids. CDR3 amino acids: CASSHGGRTDEQYF. CDR3 bases: TGTGCCAGCAGCCATGGCGGGAGAACCGACGAGCAGTACTTC.

Only a few counts were recorded for this clonotype. The V and J genes are TRBV7-6 and TRBJ1-1; a possible D gene is TRBD1 (5 bases). The CDR3 runs to 13 residues. The V gene lost 7 bases and the J gene lost 4 bases, with 13 bases spanning the gap. Per the germline V gene, CDR1 is SGHVS and CDR2 is FNYEAQ. The CDR3 here is CASTLGTRTEAFF. In nucleotides, the CDR3 is TGTGCCAGCACCCTCGGGACCCGCACTGAAGCTTTCTTT. Full variable domain (rest looked up from reference TRBV7-6 and TRBJ1-1): GAGVSQSPRYKVTKRGQDVALRCDPISGHVSLYWYRQALGQGPEFLTYFNYEAQQDKSGLPNDRFSAERPEGSISTLTIQRTEQRDSAMYRCASTLGTRTEAFFGQGTRLTVV.